The clone carrying this T cell receptor beta chain has at least ten counts. The antigen is not known. The CDR3 is made up of 15 amino acids. V lost 0 bases to trimming and J lost 8 bases, with 16 bases between them. Germline values: CDR1 LNHNV, CDR2 YYDKDF (reference sequence). The data stem from a study of metastatic and nonmetastatic thyroid tumors. Study in general: A comparison of repertoires was made across blood and tumor or nodule tissue from malignant and benign thyroid patients.

With MiXCR, TCRdb reprocessed the PCR reads. The table lists roughly 36,000 clones, 11% of them singletons. General study results and limits: TCR beta diversity was reportedly significantly higher in malignant thyroid tumors than benign nodules, in blood and tumor.

Thyroid surgery was preceded by no treatment in any patient. The origin of this receptor is a female donor with papillary thyroid cancer or a benign thyroid nodule (not recorded which). Some clones in this sample may be carry-over from other donors' samples. Sequenced: blood. The gene calls are TRBV15 and TRBJ1-2, with D possibly matching TRBD1 (5 bases). The CDR3 here is CATSRDGWGVGGYTF. The CDR3, as DNA: TGTGCCACCAGCAGAGACGGATGGGGGGTTGGGGGCTACACCTTC.